The 9 T cell receptor beta chains listed next were all sequenced from one sample in a study of T cell responses to AZD1222 COVID-19 vaccine. Clones were sequenced by immunoSEQ multiplex PCR, and TCRdb holds only the in-frame ones, with some missing. Seen here are some 130,000 clones, about 92% observed once, and the top ten hold about 3%. The sample in question was peripheral blood, obtained on day 0 of AZD1222 vaccination. The receptor set was obtained from an adult in good health.

The J gene is TRBJ2-7, the V gene TRBV2, with D tentatively TRBD1 or TRBD2 (5 bases each). The CDR3 totals 15 residues. V was trimmed by 6 bases and J by 2 bases, leaving 17 bases between them. Germline CDR1 and CDR2: SNHLY and FYNNEI. CDR3 in amino acids: CASRKGQGLTYEQYF. The CDR3 DNA is TGTGCCAGCAGGAAGGGGCAAGGACTTACCTACGAGCAGTACTTC. Looking up the rest from reference TRBV2 and TRBJ2-7 gives the full variable domain: EPEVTQTPSHQVTQMGQEVILRCVPISNHLYFYWYRQILGQKVEFLVSFYNNEISEKSEIFDDQFSVERPDGSNFTLKIRSTKLEDSAMYFCASRKGQGLTYEQYFGPGTRLTVT.

The chain combines TRBV25-1 with TRBJ1-2, with D unclear. The germline V and J ends were trimmed by 2 bases and 5 bases, with 18 bases remaining between them. Germline CDR1 and CDR2: MGHDK and SYGVNS. The CDR3 consists of 16 residues. This CDR3 reads CASSETYHGRTYGYTF. DNA of the CDR3: TGTGCCAGCAGTGAAACCTATCACGGACGTACATATGGCTACACCTTC.

This chain connects TRBV7-9 to TRBJ1-1; TRBD1 matches 7 bases. This CDR3 comprises 14 residues. From germline, CDR1 is SEHNR and CDR2 FQNEAQ (reference sequence). V shed 5 bases, J shed 11 bases, and the junction held 14 bases outside the gene matches. CDR3 nucleotide sequence: TGTGCCAGCAGCGTCACGGACAGGAGCACTATCGCTTTCTTT. Translated, it gives CASSVTDRSTIAFF.

The rearrangement joins TRBV19 to TRBJ2-2, with a weak D call TRBD2 (6 bases). V dropped 2 bases and J dropped 15 bases, with 25 bases sitting between them. The CDR3 is made up of 16 amino acids. The germline V gene encodes CDR1 LNHDA and CDR2 SQIVND (reference sequence). The CDR3 DNA is TGTGCCAGTAGTATATTTGGCTCCGGAGGGCGCGTTGGGGTGTTTTTT. This gives the protein CASSIFGSGGRVGVFF.

This rearrangement joins TRBV24-1 to TRBJ2-7, with TRBD2 matching over 9 bases. In germline, CDR1 is KGHDR, CDR2 SFDVKD. The CDR3 runs 13 residues. Trimming at V came to 4 bases and at J to 6 bases, leaving 3 bases not matched to a gene. CDR3 nucleotides: TGTGCCACCAGTGAAGGGACTAGCTCCGAGCAGTACTTC. Protein sequence: CATSEGTSSEQYF.

The V call is TRBV28, the J call TRBJ2-7; D could derive from TRBD1 or TRBD2 (5 bases each). Trimming removed 3 bases at V and 9 bases at J, with 12 bases between. Germline-derived CDR1 and CDR2 are MDHEN and SYDVKM. CDR3 length: 12 residues. The CDR3 is CASSFRDGPQYF. In nucleotides, the CDR3 is TGTGCCAGCAGTTTCCGGGACGGCCCGCAGTACTTC.

The V gene is TRBV3-1 (or the pseudogene TRBV3-2), the J gene TRBJ1-1; 11 bases match TRBD1. Germline CDR1 LGHDT, CDR2 YNNKEL (reference sequence). V shed 4 bases and J 3 bases; nucleotides not matched to a gene: 7. This CDR3 has 16 residues. In nucleotides, the CDR3 is TGTGCCAGCAGCCGCGGACAGGGGGCGAAGTACACTGAAGCTTTCTTT. Its protein is CASSRGQGAKYTEAFF.

The rearrangement uses TRBV7-9 and TRBJ2-7; D remains ambiguous. This CDR3 has 11 amino acids. CDR1 is SEHNR, CDR2 FQNEAQ, per germline (reference sequence). Trimming pared 1 base from V and 6 bases from J, leaving 4 bases between. CDR3 in DNA: TGTGCCAGCAGCTTAGAAGTCGAGCAGTACTTC. It specifies CASSLEVEQYF.

The V and J genes are TRBV28 and TRBJ2-1; the D is unclear. V was clipped by 7 bases and J by 4 bases, with 8 bases between them. The length of the CDR3 is 12 residues. CDR1 and CDR2 from the germline V gene are MDHEN and SYDVKM. Here the CDR3 DNA reads TGTGCCAGCAATCGACTGTACAATGAGCAGTTCTTC. Translating gives CASNRLYNEQFF. The whole variable domain, filled in from reference TRBV28 and TRBJ2-1, reads DVKVTQSSRYLVKRTGEKVFLECVQDMDHENMFWYRQDPGLGLRLIYFSYDVKMKEKGDIPEGYSVSREKKERFSLILESASTNQTSMYLCASNRLYNEQFFGPGTRLTVL.